The rows below give T cell receptor beta chains drawn from one sample of a study of blood T cell repertoires in COVID-19. The protocol was immunoSEQ multiplex PCR, while the TCRdb copy is restricted to in-frame clones and leaves out a portion. The data show 180,000 or so clones, approximately 85% seen once. The specimen sequenced was peripheral blood. The origin of the receptors is a woman aged 60-75 years with acute or convalescent COVID-19. CDR3s include the opening cysteine and the closing phenylalanine or tryptophan. D genes are given only for firm matches. Not all rows give a size; the values are once, few, many and, for expanded clones, a class.

clone_size,j_call,d_call,v_call,cdr3_nt,cdr3_aa
.,TRBJ1-6,TRBD1,TRBV5-1,TGCGCCAGCAGCTTGGGACAGGGGGGACCCAATTCACCCCTCCACTTT,CASSLGQGGPNSPLHF
.,TRBJ1-6,.,TRBV6-1,TGTGCCAGCAGTGAACGTGACAGGCGGAATTCACCCCTCCACTTT,CASSERDRRNSPLHF
once,TRBJ1-2,.,TRBV6-5,TGTGCCACCCAGAGGGAGGATAGCTACACCTTC,CATQREDSYTF
few,TRBJ1-5,.,TRBV7-9,TGTGCCAGCAGCTTAGGTGACAGCAGTGGGCAGCCCCAGCATTTT,CASSLGDSSGQPQHF
.,TRBJ1-6,TRBD1,TRBV28,TGTGCCAGCAGATCAGGGGGCGCGGGCGCACCCCTCCACTTT,CASRSGGAGAPLHF
.,TRBJ1-1,.,TRBV5-4,TGTGCCAGCAGTTTGGGCTTAGGGAGGGGTGCTGAAGCTTTCTTT,CASSLGLGRGAEAFF
.,TRBJ1-2,TRBD1,TRBV18,TGTGCCAGCTCATCCGCCCCGGGACAGGCTCATGGCTACACCTTC,CASSSAPGQAHGYTF
.,TRBJ2-5,.,TRBV27,TGTGCCAGCAGTCTTGACAGCATTGGGACCCAGTACTTC,CASSLDSIGTQYF
.,TRBJ1-2,TRBD1,TRBV12-3/TRBV12-4,TGTGCCAGCAGCCCTACAGGGGGCTATGGCTACACCTTC,CASSPTGGYGYTF
.,TRBJ1-5,.,TRBV28,TGTGCCAGCAGTTCCCCTACTCAGCCCCAGCATTTT,CASSSPTQPQHF
.,TRBJ2-3,TRBD1,TRBV19,TGTGCCAGTAGTGCGGGGACAGGGCAGAGCACAGATACGCAGTATTTT,CASSAGTGQSTDTQYF
.,TRBJ1-4,.,TRBV27,TGTGCCAGCAGTTTAACCCGGGGGGGTAATGAAAAACTGTTTTTT,CASSLTRGGNEKLFF
.,TRBJ1-2,TRBD1,TRBV29-1,TGCAGCGTGACGACAGGGGGCGGCTATGGCTACACCTTC,CSVTTGGGYGYTF
.,TRBJ2-1,.,TRBV11-3,TGTGCCAGCAGCTTCAACTCTCTAGCTGGGTACAATGAGCAGTTCTTC,CASSFNSLAGYNEQFF
.,TRBJ1-2,TRBD1,TRBV18,TGTGCCAGCTCACCCCGGACAGGGGAAGGCTACACCTTC,CASSPRTGEGYTF
.,TRBJ2-7,.,TRBV2,TGTGCCAGCAGTCGAGAGAACTCCTACGAGCAGTACTTC,CASSRENSYEQYF
.,TRBJ1-4,.,TRBV7-9,TGTGCCAGCAGTTCAGGGCAGGGTGAAAAACTGTTTTTT,CASSSGQGEKLFF
.,TRBJ1-2,.,TRBV19,TGTGCCAGTAGTCATCGTGGGGGCAGATCTAGAAACTATGGCTACACCTTC,CASSHRGGRSRNYGYTF
few,TRBJ1-5,.,TRBV21-1,TGTGCCAGCAGCAACGGGGGATTGAGCAATCAGCCCCAGCATTTT,CASSNGGLSNQPQHF
.,TRBJ1-3,.,TRBV3-1/TRBV3-2,TGTGCCAGCAGCCAAGATGCAGGGACTGGAAACACCATATATTTT,CASSQDAGTGNTIYF
few,TRBJ2-2,.,TRBV11-1,TGTGCCAGCAGCTTCACGGGAACCGGGGAGCTGTTTTTT,CASSFTGTGELFF
.,TRBJ2-7,.,TRBV29-1,TGCAGCGTTTACAGAGGAGGGGACGAGCAGTACTTC,CSVYRGGDEQYF
.,TRBJ1-1,.,TRBV6-5,TGTGCCAGCAGTTACTCGTTTGGGCAGGGGAACACTGAAGCTTTCTTT,CASSYSFGQGNTEAFF
.,TRBJ1-6,TRBD1,TRBV7-2,TGTGCCAGCAGCCCCCGGCAGGGGGGTTCACCCCTCCACTTT,CASSPRQGGSPLHF
.,TRBJ2-1,TRBD2,TRBV18,TGTGCCAGCTCACCAGCGGGAGGGTTATCCTACAATGAGCAGTTCTTC,CASSPAGGLSYNEQFF
.,TRBJ2-2,.,TRBV24-1,TGTGCCACCGGGGGGACTGCGAACACCGGGGAGCTGTTTTTT,CATGGTANTGELFF
once,TRBJ1-4,.,TRBV6-6,TGTGCCAGCAAGGGACGTATTAGCGGCGAAAAACTGTTTTTT,CASKGRISGEKLFF